A selection of T cell receptor beta chains follows, all from one sample in a study of T cell responses to AZD1222 COVID-19 vaccine. Sequenced by immunoSEQ multiplex PCR; TCRdb stores in-frame clones only, minus some. The table has some 160,000 clones, about nine tenths seen once. This material consisted of peripheral blood, taken on day 0 of AZD1222 vaccination. The receptors were gathered from an adult in good health. Both conserved end residues are part of each CDR3. A D gene is named only where the DNA matches it firmly.

>TRBJ1-2|TRBV28|.
TGTGCCAGCAGTTTAGGGCAGCCCTATGGCTACACCTTC
CASSLGQPYGYTF
>TRBJ2-5|TRBV12-3/TRBV12-4|.
TGTGCCAGCAGCCCTAGCCGAGAGACCCAGTACTTC
CASSPSRETQYF
>TRBJ1-1|TRBV11-1|.
TGTGCCAGCAGCTTAGGGGGGGGCGAATTGAACACTGAAGCTTTCTTT
CASSLGGGELNTEAFF
>TRBJ1-6|TRBV7-9|.
TGTGCCAGCAGCCTCGCGGCCTCACCCCTCCACTTT
CASSLAASPLHF
>TRBJ2-5|TRBV28|TRBD2
TGTGCCAGCAGTTTCATAAGCGGGAGCGAGGAGACCCAGTACTTC
CASSFISGSEETQYF
>TRBJ2-7|TRBV27|TRBD1
TGTGCCAGCAGTTCTCTCGGGACAGTTAGGTTGGAGCAGTACTTC
CASSSLGTVRLEQYF
>TRBJ2-7|TRBV18|.
TGTGCCAGCTCACCTATTGGGGGAGAGGGCTACGAGCAGTACTTC
CASSPIGGEGYEQYF
>TRBJ1-5|TRBV6-5|.
TGTGCCAGTTTCCCCGAGGATAGCAATCAGCCCCAGCATTTT
CASFPEDSNQPQHF
>TRBJ1-2|TRBV5-4|.
TGTGCCAGCAGCTTGGTGCGGTTCGGAATGGACTATGGCTACACCTTC
CASSLVRFGMDYGYTF
>TRBJ1-3|TRBV18|.
TGTGCCAGCTCACCACCCGCGGGGGTCTCTGGAAACACCATATATTTT
CASSPPAGVSGNTIYF
>TRBJ2-5|TRBV4-2|.
TGTGCCAGCAGCCCCGAGACCGGAGGGGAGACCCAGTACTTC
CASSPETGGETQYF
>TRBJ2-1|TRBV27|.
TGTGCCAGCAGTTTAAGCTCCGGATCCCGGAATGAGCAGTTCTTC
CASSLSSGSRNEQFF
>TRBJ2-2|TRBV5-1|TRBD1
TGCGCCAGCAGCGAGAGGGGACAGAGTAACACCGGGGAGCTGTTTTTT
CASSERGQSNTGELFF
>TRBJ2-7|TRBV6-5|.
TGTGCCAGCAAGGAGGGTCCAGGAAGCTCCTACGAGCAGTACTTC
CASKEGPGSSYEQYF
>TRBJ1-2|TRBV5-4|.
TGTGCCAGCAGCTCGCCACAGGGATTTTATGGCTACACCTTC
CASSSPQGFYGYTF
>TRBJ2-7|TRBV30|.
TGTGCCTGGGCTAGGACCTCCTACGAGCAGTACTTC
CAWARTSYEQYF